The 13 T cell receptor beta chains reported below all come from one sample, sequenced in a study of T cells in Graves' hyperthyroidism and ophthalmopathy. Amplification of TCR beta CDR3 regions used RNA as the template. Primed by the HTBI set, a first-round RT-PCR was run on the TCR CDR3. TCRdb processed the multiplex PCR reads anew with MiXCR; each CDR3 protein has one entry. The table includes 360,000 or so distinct CDR3 sequences, about 20% detected once. Sequencing was carried out using blood. The receptors derive from a woman younger than 30 with Graves' hyperthyroidism.

This clonotype has ten or more counts. This chain joins TRBV30 and TRBJ1-5, with D perhaps TRBD1 (6 bases). This CDR3 contains 13 residues. The V end lost 4 bases, the J end lost 9 bases, and 16 bases lay between the germline ends. Germline assignment: CDR1 GTSNPN and CDR2 SVGIG (reference sequence). In DNA form, the CDR3 reads TGTGCCTGGACCTCGGGGGGCGCCTGGCCCCAGCATTTT. Its translation: CAWTSGGAWPQHF.

CDR3 DNA sequence: TGCAGTGCTAGAGACAGAGACAAAAACATTCAGTACTTC. This translates into CSARDRDKNIQYF. The chain carries TRBV20-1 and TRBJ2-4; D is unclear. This CDR3 comprises 13 residues. The germline gives CDR1 DFQATT, CDR2 SNEGSKA (reference sequence). With 0 bases removed from V and 3 bases from J, the gap between germline ends came to 6 bases.

About this clonotype itself: Germline is not matched at one junction end, which may reflect a read error. The chain combines TRBV6-1 with TRBJ2-7; D is possibly TRBD2 (5 bases). The CDR3 has 16 residues. The V gene's germline CDR1 is MNHNS and CDR2 SASEGT. CDR3 in DNA: TGTGCCAGCAGCGAAGGACTGCCTGAAGAGCTTTACGAGCAGTACTTC. Translation: CASSEGLPEELYEQYF.

This clonotype was detected ten times or more. This chain joins TRBV4-1 and TRBJ1-1; D is perhaps TRBD1 (6 bases). Germline values: CDR1 MGHRA, CDR2 YSYEKL. CDR3 length: 15 amino acids. The CDR3 region has the DNA TGCGTCTCGATGCAGGGGATGGGTAGAGTCACTGAAGCTTTCTTT. Protein: CVSMQGMGRVTEAFF.

This clonotype was observed a few times. V usage is TRBV6-1 and J usage is TRBJ1-1, with D unclear. Germline CDR1 is MNHNS and CDR2 is SASEGT. Deletions cut 5 bases from V and 0 bases from J, with 13 bases between. The CDR3 loop spans 15 amino acids. The CDR3 nucleotides read TGTGCCAGCAGTAGCGTACCGGTCATGAACACTGAAGCTTTCTTT. Its protein is CASSSVPVMNTEAFF.

This clonotype was observed many times. The rearrangement links TRBV30 to TRBJ2-7; 9 bases map to TRBD1. The CDR3 covers 13 residues. Per germline, CDR1 GTSNPN and CDR2 SVGIG (reference sequence). J was trimmed by 5 bases and V by 7 bases; bases with no gene match: 9. CDR3 nucleotides: TGTGCCTTAAATGACAGGGGGATCGACGAGCAGTACTTC. It codes for CALNDRGIDEQYF.

This clonotype was seen at least ten times. This rearrangement joins TRBV29-1 to TRBJ2-7; 16 bases map to TRBD2. Germline CDR1 reads SQVTM; CDR2 reads ANQGSEA. After removal of 2 bases from V and 6 bases from J, the junction contained 4 bases not matched to a gene. The CDR3 consists of 15 residues. DNA for the CDR3: TGCAGCGTTGAACGGGGGACTAGCGGGGGGGTCGAGCAGTACTTC. Protein product: CSVERGTSGGVEQYF.

This clonotype was detected ten times or more. The rearrangement uses TRBV19 and TRBJ2-2; D might be TRBD1 (7 bases). The V end lost 7 bases, the J end lost 0 bases, and 21 bases lay between the germline ends. The CDR3 is 18 amino acids. Germline lookup yields CDR1 LNHDA and CDR2 SQIVND (reference sequence). The CDR3 spells CASTPGQGDLANTGELFF. CDR3 in DNA: TGTGCCAGTACCCCCGGGCAGGGGGACTTAGCGAACACCGGGGAGCTGTTTTTT.

J is TRBJ1-1 and V is TRBV9, with unresolved D. The V end was cut by 4 bases, the J end by 7 bases, with 14 bases between. Per the germline V gene, CDR1 is SGDLS and CDR2 is YYNGEE. The length of the CDR3 is 13 residues. CDR3 amino acids: CASSPQAKGEAFF. CDR3 bases: TGTGCCAGCAGCCCCCAGGCCAAGGGTGAAGCTTTCTTT.

This clonotype was detected only once. The chain uses TRBV30 and TRBJ2-7, with 9 bases matching TRBD2. This CDR3 has 15 amino acids. Per the germline V gene, CDR1 is GTSNPN and CDR2 is SVGIG (reference sequence). J gave up 3 bases and V 0 bases, and 6 bases lay outside the gene matches. CDR3 nucleotides: TGTGCCTGGAGTGTACCTAGCGGGAATTTCTACGAGCAGTACTTC. This encodes CAWSVPSGNFYEQYF.

Concerning this clonotype itself: The junction shows a germline mismatch at one end, possibly a read error. V gene TRBV12-3 or TRBV12-4 combines with J gene TRBJ1-1; D gene unclear. This CDR3 contains 13 residues. CDR3 in amino acids: CASSLAAVTDAFF. The CDR3 DNA reads TGTGCCAGCAGTTTAGCGGCAGTCACTGATGCTTTCTTT.

This clonotype was seen more than once but under ten times. A much larger clone differs from this one at a single base, so this may be a read error. The rearrangement links TRBV7-9 to TRBJ2-4, with TRBD2 identical over 8 bases. The germline V gene encodes CDR1 SEHNR and CDR2 FQNEAQ (reference sequence). The CDR3 length is 12 residues. CDR3 region: CASSLLAGIKYF. The CDR3 coding sequence is TGTGCCAGCAGCTTGCTAGCGGGCATTAAGTACTTC.

With respect to this clonotype: Just one base apart from a much larger clone, this may be a read error. The rearrangement joins TRBV12-3 or TRBV12-4 to TRBJ2-7; possibly TRBD2 for D (5 bases). The CDR3 runs to 13 residues. As DNA, the CDR3 is TGTCCCAGCAGTGACGGGAACCCTTCCGAGCAGTACTTC. Amino acids: CPSSDGNPSEQYF.